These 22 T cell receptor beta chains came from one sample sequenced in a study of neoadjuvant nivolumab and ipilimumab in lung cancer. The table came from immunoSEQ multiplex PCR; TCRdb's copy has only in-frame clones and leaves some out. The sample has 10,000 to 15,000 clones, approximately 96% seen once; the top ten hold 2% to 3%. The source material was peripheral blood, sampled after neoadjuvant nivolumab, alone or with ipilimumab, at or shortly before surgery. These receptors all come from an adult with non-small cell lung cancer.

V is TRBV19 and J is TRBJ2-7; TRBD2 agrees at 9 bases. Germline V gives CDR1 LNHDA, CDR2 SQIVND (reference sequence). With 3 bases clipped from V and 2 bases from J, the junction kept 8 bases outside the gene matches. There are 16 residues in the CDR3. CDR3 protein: CASSILSGSPPYEQYF. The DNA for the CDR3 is TGTGCCAGTAGTATCCTTAGCGGGAGCCCCCCCTACGAGCAGTACTTC. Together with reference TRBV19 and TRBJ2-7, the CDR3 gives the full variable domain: DGGITQSPKYLFRKEGQNVTLSCEQNLNHDAMYWYRQDPGQGLRLIYYSQIVNDFQKGDIAEGYSVSREKKESFPLTVTSAQKNPTAFYLCASSILSGSPPYEQYFGPGTRLTVT.

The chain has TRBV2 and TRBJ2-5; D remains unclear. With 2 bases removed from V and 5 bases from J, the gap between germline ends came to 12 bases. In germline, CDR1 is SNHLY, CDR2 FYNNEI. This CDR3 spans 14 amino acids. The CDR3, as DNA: TGTGCCAGCAGTGAAATGGGCCCCCGGGAGACCCAGTACTTC. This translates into CASSEMGPRETQYF. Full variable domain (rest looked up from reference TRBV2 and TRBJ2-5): EPEVTQTPSHQVTQMGQEVILRCVPISNHLYFYWYRQILGQKVEFLVSFYNNEISEKSEIFDDQFSVERPDGSNFTLKIRSTKLEDSAMYFCASSEMGPRETQYFGPGTRLLVL.

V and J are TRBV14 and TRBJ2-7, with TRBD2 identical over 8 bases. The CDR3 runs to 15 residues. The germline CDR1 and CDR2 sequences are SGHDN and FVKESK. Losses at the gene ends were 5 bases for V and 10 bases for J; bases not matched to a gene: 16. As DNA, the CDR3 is TGTGCCAGCAGCTTAATAGCGGGATCTATGGGAGGCCAGTACTTC. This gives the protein CASSLIAGSMGGQYF.

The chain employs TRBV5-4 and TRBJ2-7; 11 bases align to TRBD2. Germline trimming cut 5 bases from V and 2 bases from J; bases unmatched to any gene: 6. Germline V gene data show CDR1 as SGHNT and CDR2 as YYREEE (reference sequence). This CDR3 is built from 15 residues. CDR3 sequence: CASRTGLADTYEQYF. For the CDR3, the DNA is TGTGCCAGCAGGACGGGACTAGCGGACACCTACGAGCAGTACTTC.

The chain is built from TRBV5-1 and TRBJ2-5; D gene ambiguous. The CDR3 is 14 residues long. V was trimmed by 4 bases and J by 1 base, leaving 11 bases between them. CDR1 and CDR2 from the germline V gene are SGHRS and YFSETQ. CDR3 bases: TGCGCCAGCAGCCCCGAACTGGTCCAAGAGACCCAGTACTTC. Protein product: CASSPELVQETQYF.

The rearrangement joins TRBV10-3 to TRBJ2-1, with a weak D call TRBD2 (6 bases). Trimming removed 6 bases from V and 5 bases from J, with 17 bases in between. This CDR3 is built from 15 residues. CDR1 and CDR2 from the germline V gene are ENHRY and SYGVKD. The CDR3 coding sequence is TGTGCCATCAGCCTCTTTGGGGGGACGGACAATGAGCAGTTCTTC. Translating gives CAISLFGGTDNEQFF.

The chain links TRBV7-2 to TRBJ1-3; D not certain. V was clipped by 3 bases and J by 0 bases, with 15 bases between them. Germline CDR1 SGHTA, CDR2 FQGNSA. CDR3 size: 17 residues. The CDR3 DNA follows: TGTGCCAGCAGCTTGTTTTCAGTCCAAAACTCTGGAAACACCATATATTTT. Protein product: CASSLFSVQNSGNTIYF.

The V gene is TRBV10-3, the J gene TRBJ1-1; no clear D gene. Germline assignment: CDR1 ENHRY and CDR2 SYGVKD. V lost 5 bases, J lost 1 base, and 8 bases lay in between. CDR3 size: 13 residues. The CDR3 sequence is CAISMQKNTEAFF. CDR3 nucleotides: TGTGCCATCAGTATGCAAAAGAACACTGAAGCTTTCTTT.

CDR3 sequence (DNA): TGTGCCAGCAGTTTGTCCCCCCAGGGGAACACTGAAGCTTTCTTT. Amino acids: CASSLSPQGNTEAFF. The V and J genes are TRBV6-5 and TRBJ1-1, with a possible D match to TRBD1 (5 bases). This CDR3 is 15 amino acids long. Trimming shortened V by 4 bases and J by 1 base, and 13 bases separated the two germline ends. In germline, CDR1 is MNHEY, CDR2 SVGAGI.

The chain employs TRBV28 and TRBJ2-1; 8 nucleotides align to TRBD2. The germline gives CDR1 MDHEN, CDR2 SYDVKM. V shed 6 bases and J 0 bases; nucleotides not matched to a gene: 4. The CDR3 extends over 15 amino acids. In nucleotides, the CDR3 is TGTGCCAGCAGCTTCACTAGCGGCTCCTACAATGAGCAGTTCTTC. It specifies CASSFTSGSYNEQFF.

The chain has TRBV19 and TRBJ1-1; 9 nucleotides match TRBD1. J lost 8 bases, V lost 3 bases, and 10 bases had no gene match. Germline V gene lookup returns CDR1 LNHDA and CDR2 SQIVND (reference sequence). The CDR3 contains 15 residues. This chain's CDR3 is CASSITGGGLWEAFF. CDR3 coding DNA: TGTGCCAGTAGTATCACAGGGGGCGGATTGTGGGAAGCTTTCTTT. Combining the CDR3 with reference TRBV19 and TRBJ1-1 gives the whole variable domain DGGITQSPKYLFRKEGQNVTLSCEQNLNHDAMYWYRQDPGQGLRLIYYSQIVNDFQKGDIAEGYSVSREKKESFPLTVTSAQKNPTAFYLCASSITGGGLWEAFFGQGTRLTVV.

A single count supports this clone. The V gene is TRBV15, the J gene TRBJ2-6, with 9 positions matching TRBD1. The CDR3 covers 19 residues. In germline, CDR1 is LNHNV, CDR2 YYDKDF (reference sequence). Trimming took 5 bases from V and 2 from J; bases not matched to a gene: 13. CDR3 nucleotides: TGTGCCACCAGCGGGGGTTCCGGGACAGGGCCGGCTGGGGCCAACGTCCTGACTTTC. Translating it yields CATSGGSGTGPAGANVLTF.

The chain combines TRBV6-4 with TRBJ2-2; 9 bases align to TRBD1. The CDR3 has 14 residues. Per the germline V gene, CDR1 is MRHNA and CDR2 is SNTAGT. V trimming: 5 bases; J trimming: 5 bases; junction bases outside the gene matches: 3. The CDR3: CASSRTGETGELFF. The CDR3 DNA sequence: TGTGCCAGCAGTCGGACAGGGGAAACCGGGGAGCTGTTTTTT.

In nucleotides, the CDR3 is TGTGCCAGCAGGCCCACTAGCGGGAGTTTCTACGAGCAGTACTTC. Protein: CASRPTSGSFYEQYF. The chain employs TRBV6-5 and TRBJ2-7; TRBD2 aligns across 11 bases. The CDR3 spans 15 residues. The trim removed 6 bases at V and 3 bases at J, leaving 7 bases unmatched. The germline V gene has CDR1 MNHEY and CDR2 SVGAGI.

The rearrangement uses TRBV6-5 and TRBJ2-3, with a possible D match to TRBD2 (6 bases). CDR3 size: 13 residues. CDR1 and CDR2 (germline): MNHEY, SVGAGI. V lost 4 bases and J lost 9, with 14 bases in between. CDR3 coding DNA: TGTGCCAGCAGTTCGCGGGGATTTCAGACGCAGTATTTT. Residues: CASSSRGFQTQYF.

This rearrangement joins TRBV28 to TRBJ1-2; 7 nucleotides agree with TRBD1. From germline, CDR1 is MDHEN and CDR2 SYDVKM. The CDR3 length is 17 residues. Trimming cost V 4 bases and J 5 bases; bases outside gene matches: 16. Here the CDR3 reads CASSSMRGGVMYYGYTF. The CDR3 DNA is TGTGCCAGCAGTTCAATGAGAGGGGGCGTGATGTATTATGGCTACACCTTC.

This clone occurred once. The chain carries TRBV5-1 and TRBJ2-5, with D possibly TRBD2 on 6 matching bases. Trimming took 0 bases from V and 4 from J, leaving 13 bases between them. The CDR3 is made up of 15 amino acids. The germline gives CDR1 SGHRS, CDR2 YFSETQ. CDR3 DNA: TGCGCCAGCAGCTTGGGGAGCGGGTTGGGAGAGACCCAGTACTTC. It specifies CASSLGSGLGETQYF.

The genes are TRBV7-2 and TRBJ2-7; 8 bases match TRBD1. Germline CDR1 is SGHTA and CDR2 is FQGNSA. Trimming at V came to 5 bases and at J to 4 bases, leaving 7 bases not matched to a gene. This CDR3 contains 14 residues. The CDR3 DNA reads TGTGCCAGCAGCCAACAGGGGGGCGGATACGAGCAGTACTTC. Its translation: CASSQQGGGYEQYF.

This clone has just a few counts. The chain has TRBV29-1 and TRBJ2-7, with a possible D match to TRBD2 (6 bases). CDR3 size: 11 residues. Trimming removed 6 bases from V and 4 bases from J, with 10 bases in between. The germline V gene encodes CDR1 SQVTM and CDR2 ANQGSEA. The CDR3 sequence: CSVASEYEQYF. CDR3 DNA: TGCAGCGTAGCTAGCGAGTACGAGCAGTACTTC.

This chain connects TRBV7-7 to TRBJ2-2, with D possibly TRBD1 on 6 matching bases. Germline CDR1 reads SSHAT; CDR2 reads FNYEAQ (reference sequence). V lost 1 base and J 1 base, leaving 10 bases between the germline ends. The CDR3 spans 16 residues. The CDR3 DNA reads TGTGCCAGCAGCTTAGATCCGGGACAGAACACCGGGGAGCTGTTTTTT. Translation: CASSLDPGQNTGELFF.

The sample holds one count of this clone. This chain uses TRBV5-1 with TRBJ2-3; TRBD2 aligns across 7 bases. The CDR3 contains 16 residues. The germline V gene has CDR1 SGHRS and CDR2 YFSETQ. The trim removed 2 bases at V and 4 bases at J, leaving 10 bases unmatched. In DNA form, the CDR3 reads TGCGCCAGCAGCTTCCGGACTAGTGATTATGCAGATACGCAGTATTTT. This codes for CASSFRTSDYADTQYF.

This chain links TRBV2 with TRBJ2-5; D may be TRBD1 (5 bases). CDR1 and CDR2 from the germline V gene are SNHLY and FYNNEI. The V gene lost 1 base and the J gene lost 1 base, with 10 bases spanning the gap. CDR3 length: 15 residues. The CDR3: CASSEGTGRQETQYF. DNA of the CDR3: TGTGCCAGCAGTGAAGGAACAGGTCGCCAAGAGACCCAGTACTTC. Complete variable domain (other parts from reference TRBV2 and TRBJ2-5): EPEVTQTPSHQVTQMGQEVILRCVPISNHLYFYWYRQILGQKVEFLVSFYNNEISEKSEIFDDQFSVERPDGSNFTLKIRSTKLEDSAMYFCASSEGTGRQETQYFGPGTRLLVL.